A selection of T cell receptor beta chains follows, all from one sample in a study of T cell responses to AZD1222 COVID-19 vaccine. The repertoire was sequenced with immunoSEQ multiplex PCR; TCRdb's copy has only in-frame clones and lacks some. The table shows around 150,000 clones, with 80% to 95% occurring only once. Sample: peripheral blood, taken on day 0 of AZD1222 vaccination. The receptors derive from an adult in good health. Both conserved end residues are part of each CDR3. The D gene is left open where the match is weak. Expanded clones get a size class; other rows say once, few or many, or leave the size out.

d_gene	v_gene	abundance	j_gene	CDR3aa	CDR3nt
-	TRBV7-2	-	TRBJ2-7	CASSYFGQINEQYF	TGTGCCAGCAGCTACTTTGGACAGATCAACGAGCAGTACTTC
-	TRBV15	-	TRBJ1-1	CATSRDWNSIMNTEAFF	TGTGCCACCAGCAGAGATTGGAACAGTATAATGAACACTGAAGCTTTCTTT
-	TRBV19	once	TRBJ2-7	CASGPVGYSYEQYF	TGTGCCAGTGGCCCTGTGGGCTACTCCTACGAGCAGTACTTC
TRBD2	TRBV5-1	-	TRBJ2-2	CASSLLAGGYTGELFF	TGCGCCAGCAGCCTACTAGCGGGCGGTTATACCGGGGAGCTGTTTTTT
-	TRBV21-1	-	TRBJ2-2	CASSPRLGLNTGELFF	TGTGCCAGCAGCCCACGACTAGGGTTGAACACCGGGGAGCTGTTTTTT
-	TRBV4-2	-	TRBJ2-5	CASSQGQGETQYF	TGTGCCAGCAGCCAAGGGCAGGGGGAGACCCAGTACTTC
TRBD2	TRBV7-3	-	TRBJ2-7	CASSNLSGTSGRSYEQYF	TGTGCCAGCAGCAACCTCTCCGGGACTAGCGGGAGGTCCTACGAGCAGTACTTC
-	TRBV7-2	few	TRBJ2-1	CASSLVGGREQFF	TGTGCCAGCAGCTTAGTGGGGGGGCGTGAGCAGTTCTTC
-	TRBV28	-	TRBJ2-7	CASSLADGGASYEQYF	TGTGCCAGCAGTTTAGCCGATGGAGGGGCCTCCTACGAGCAGTACTTC
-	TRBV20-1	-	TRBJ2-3	CSALGTDTQYF	TGCAGTGCGCTTGGGACAGATACGCAGTATTTT
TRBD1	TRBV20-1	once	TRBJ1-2	CSASAQGARGYTF	TGCAGTGCTAGTGCACAGGGGGCGCGGGGCTACACCTTC
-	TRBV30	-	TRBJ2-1	CAWSVLHGPRTNEQFF	TGTGCCTGGAGTGTTCTCCATGGACCTCGGACGAATGAGCAGTTCTTC
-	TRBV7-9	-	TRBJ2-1	CASSSQRSSYNEQFF	TGTGCCAGCAGCTCCCAGCGGAGCTCCTACAATGAGCAGTTCTTC
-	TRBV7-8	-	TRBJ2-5	CASSREEQETQYF	TGTGCCAGCAGCCGAGAGGAGCAAGAGACCCAGTACTTC
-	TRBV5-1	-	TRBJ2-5	CASSPGGGSGETQYF	TGCGCCAGCAGCCCGGGTGGGGGAAGTGGTGAGACCCAGTACTTC
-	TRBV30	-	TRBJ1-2	CAWIRGRIGYGYTF	TGTGCCTGGATCCGCGGACGGATCGGCTATGGCTACACCTTC
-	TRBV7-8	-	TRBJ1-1	CASSLDSPAEAFF	TGTGCCAGCAGCCTAGACAGTCCGGCTGAAGCTTTCTTT
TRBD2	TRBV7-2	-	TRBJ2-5	CASSFGTSGRETQYF	TGTGCCAGCAGCTTTGGGACTAGCGGACGAGAGACCCAGTACTTC
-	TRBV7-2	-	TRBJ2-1	CASTYLGTPAGEQFF	TGTGCCAGCACCTACCTCGGGACCCCGGCCGGTGAGCAGTTCTTC
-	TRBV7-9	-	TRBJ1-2	CASSLAHPGGYSGYTF	TGTGCCAGCAGCTTAGCCCACCCGGGGGGTTATAGCGGCTACACCTTC
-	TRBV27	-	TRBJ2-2	CASSRNRESGELFF	TGTGCCAGCAGTAGAAACAGGGAATCCGGGGAGCTGTTTTTT
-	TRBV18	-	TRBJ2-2	CASSLRQGNTGELFF	TGTGCCAGCTCACTACGTCAAGGGAACACCGGGGAGCTGTTTTTT
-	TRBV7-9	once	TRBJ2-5	CASSLAEGTQETQYF	TGTGCCAGCAGCTTAGCGGAGGGGACCCAAGAGACCCAGTACTTC
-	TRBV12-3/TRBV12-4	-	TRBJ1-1	CASSFGQNTEAFF	TGTGCCAGCAGTTTCGGACAGAACACTGAAGCTTTCTTT
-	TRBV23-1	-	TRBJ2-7	CASSPGRGYEQYF	TGCGCCAGCAGTCCAGGCCGGGGCTACGAGCAGTACTTC
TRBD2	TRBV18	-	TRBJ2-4	CASSPGGENIQYF	TGTGCCAGCTCACCAGGGGGGGAAAACATTCAGTACTTC
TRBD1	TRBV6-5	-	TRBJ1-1	CASSYSTGGTDTEAFF	TGTGCCAGCAGTTACTCGACAGGGGGCACGGACACTGAAGCTTTCTTT
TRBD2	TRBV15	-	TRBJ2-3	CATSRMRGSTGADTQYF	TGTGCCACCAGCAGAATGCGGGGGTCTACGGGGGCAGATACGCAGTATTTT
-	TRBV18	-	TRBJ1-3	CASSPTGAEGNTIYF	TGTGCCAGCTCACCAACGGGCGCGGAAGGAAACACCATATATTTT
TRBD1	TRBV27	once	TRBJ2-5	CASRPAGTGGETQYF	TGTGCCAGCAGGCCTGCCGGGACAGGGGGAGAGACCCAGTACTTC
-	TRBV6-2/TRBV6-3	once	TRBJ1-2	CASSYSEGLGGYTF	TGTGCCAGCAGTTACTCGGAGGGCCTCGGGGGCTACACCTTC
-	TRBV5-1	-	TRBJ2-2	CASQTGGNTGELFF	TGCGCCAGCCAGACAGGAGGGAACACCGGGGAGCTGTTTTTT
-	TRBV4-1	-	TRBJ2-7	CASSQVEGDDEQYF	TGCGCCAGCAGCCAAGTAGAAGGGGACGACGAGCAGTACTTC
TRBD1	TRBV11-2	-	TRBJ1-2	CASSLSSGGLGYGYTF	TGTGCCAGCAGCTTAAGCTCAGGGGGCTTGGGATATGGCTACACCTTC
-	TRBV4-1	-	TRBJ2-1	CASSQGVFGVPSYNEQFF	TGCGCCAGCAGCCAGGGGGTATTTGGGGTCCCCTCCTACAATGAGCAGTTCTTC
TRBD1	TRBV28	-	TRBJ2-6	CASSPEPGTGDFSGANVLTF	TGTGCCAGCAGTCCTGAACCCGGGACAGGGGACTTCTCTGGGGCCAACGTCCTGACTTTC
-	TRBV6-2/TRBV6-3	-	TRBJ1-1	CASSYSVRATEAFF	TGTGCCAGCAGTTATAGCGTGAGGGCGACTGAAGCTTTCTTT
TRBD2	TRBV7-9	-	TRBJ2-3	CASRRAGGPRTDTQYF	TGTGCCAGCAGGCGAGCGGGAGGGCCCCGCACAGATACGCAGTATTTT
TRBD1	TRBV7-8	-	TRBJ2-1	CASSLAGTGGFF	TGTGCCAGCAGCTTAGCTGGGACAGGTGGGTTCTTC
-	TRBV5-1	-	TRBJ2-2	CASSLAQRGTGELFF	TGCGCCAGCAGCTTGGCCCAACGGGGAACCGGGGAGCTGTTTTTT
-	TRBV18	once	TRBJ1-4	CASSPGTGSEEKLFF	TGTGCCAGCTCACCCGGCACAGGGTCGGAAGAAAAACTGTTTTTT
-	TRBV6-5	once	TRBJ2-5	CASSRERQETQYF	TGTGCCAGCAGCCGGGAGCGCCAAGAGACCCAGTACTTC
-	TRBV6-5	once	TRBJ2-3	CASSYSGGLNTQYF	TGTGCCAGCAGTTACAGTGGCGGCCTAAATACGCAGTATTTT
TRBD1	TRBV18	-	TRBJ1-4	CASSPTGIVEKLFF	TGTGCCAGCTCACCGACAGGGATTGTTGAAAAACTGTTTTTT
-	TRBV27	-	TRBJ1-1	CASSGGQNTEAFF	TGTGCCAGCAGTGGAGGACAGAACACTGAAGCTTTCTTT
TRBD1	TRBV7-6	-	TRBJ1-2	CASSRGGAGLFNYGYTF	TGTGCCAGCAGCAGAGGGGGCGCAGGGCTGTTTAACTATGGCTACACCTTC
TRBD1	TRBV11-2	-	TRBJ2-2	CASSLVRTGSTGELFF	TGTGCCAGCAGCTTAGTTCGGACAGGGTCCACCGGGGAGCTGTTTTTT
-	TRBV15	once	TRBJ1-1	CATSRGSDGNTEAFF	TGTGCCACCAGCAGAGGTTCCGACGGGAACACTGAAGCTTTCTTT
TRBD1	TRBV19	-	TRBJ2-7	CASSIAWDRTLSYEQYF	TGTGCCAGTAGTATAGCCTGGGACAGGACCCTCTCCTACGAGCAGTACTTC
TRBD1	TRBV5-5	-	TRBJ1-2	CASSLDSGTGNNYGYTF	TGTGCCAGCAGCTTGGACTCCGGGACAGGGAATAACTATGGCTACACCTTC
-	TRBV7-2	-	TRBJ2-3	CASSARGRDTQYF	TGTGCCAGCAGCGCCCGGGGTAGGGATACGCAGTATTTT
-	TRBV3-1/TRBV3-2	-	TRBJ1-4	CASSQDPGGSGEKLFF	TGTGCCAGCAGCCAAGATCCGGGAGGGTCTGGTGAAAAACTGTTTTTT
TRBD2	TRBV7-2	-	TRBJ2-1	CASSPTGTSGNEQFF	TGTGCCAGCAGCCCAACCGGGACTAGCGGGAATGAGCAGTTCTTC
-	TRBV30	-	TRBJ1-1	CAQGGMNTEAFF	TGTGCCCAAGGGGGTATGAACACTGAAGCTTTCTTT
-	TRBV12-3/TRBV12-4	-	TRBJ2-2	CASSAELPGELFF	TGTGCCAGCAGCGCTGAACTACCCGGGGAGCTGTTTTTT
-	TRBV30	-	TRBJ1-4	CAWSGGYLGKLFF	TGTGCCTGGAGTGGTGGGTACCTCGGAAAACTGTTTTTT
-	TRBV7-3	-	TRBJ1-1	CASSLMRDTEAFF	TGTGCCAGCAGCTTAATGAGGGACACTGAAGCTTTCTTT
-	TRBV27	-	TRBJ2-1	CASSLSGPYNEQFF	TGTGCCAGCAGTTTATCGGGACCCTACAATGAGCAGTTCTTC
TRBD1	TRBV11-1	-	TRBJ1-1	CASSLVGQGETEAFF	TGTGCCAGCAGCTTAGTGGGACAGGGGGAGACTGAAGCTTTCTTT